This T cell receptor (beta chain) was retrieved from a study of tumor-infiltrating lymphocytes in localized non-small cell lung cancer. In its sample, this clone was seen a few times. Its target is unknown. The CDR3 has 16 residues. The germline V gene has CDR1 SGHDT and CDR2 YYEEEE. With 1 base removed from V and 2 bases from J, the gap between germline ends came to 15 bases. Whole-study results and caveats: Only some patients had TCR sequencing, depending on available tissue.

Libraries were prepared by immunoSEQ multiplex PCR; TCRdb keeps only in-frame clonotypes and omits some of them. The sample includes about 10,000 clones, around 85% seen only once; the top ten take 7.8%. This chain links TRBV5-6 with TRBJ2-5; D might be TRBD1 (5 bases). This TCR derives from a human donor with non-small cell lung cancer. Sample: uninvolved lung tissue not adjacent to the tumor. The CDR3 bases are TGTGCCAGCAGCTTGTGGGGCTCAGCTCCTCAAGAGACCCAGTACTTC. This translates into CASSLWGSAPQETQYF.